This is a list of T cell receptor beta chains from one sample in a study of blood T cell repertoires in COVID-19. The method was immunoSEQ multiplex PCR; TCRdb's version includes in-frame clones alone and lacks a portion of them. The table includes roughly 190,000 clones, 86% detected once. Sequencing was done on a sample of peripheral blood. Receptors originate from a man between 65 and 79 years old with acute or convalescent COVID-19. The CDR3 runs from the conserved cysteine through the conserved F or W. The D gene is left open where the match is weak. Some rows mark clone size as missing; the rest say once, few, many or name a class of expanded clone.

D gene: TRBD1
clone size: .
J gene: TRBJ1-5
V gene: TRBV18
CDR3 protein: CASSPGTEYQPQHF

D gene: TRBD2
clone size: .
J gene: TRBJ2-2
V gene: TRBV4-2
CDR3 protein: CASSQATSRYTGELFF

D gene: TRBD1
clone size: .
J gene: TRBJ1-5
V gene: TRBV7-9
CDR3 protein: CASSLTGQENQPQHF

D gene: .
clone size: .
J gene: TRBJ2-7
V gene: TRBV10-3
CDR3 protein: CATSGSSYEQYF

D gene: .
clone size: .
J gene: TRBJ1-5
V gene: TRBV3-1/TRBV3-2
CDR3 protein: CASSQVQASQPQHF

D gene: .
clone size: .
J gene: TRBJ2-1
V gene: TRBV7-9
CDR3 protein: CASSFGGSYNEQFF

D gene: TRBD1
clone size: once
J gene: TRBJ2-5
V gene: TRBV5-4
CDR3 protein: CASSSTGAQETQYF

D gene: .
clone size: .
J gene: TRBJ2-1
V gene: TRBV27
CDR3 protein: CASSLFVRSSYNEQFF

D gene: TRBD1
clone size: .
J gene: TRBJ1-1
V gene: TRBV29-1
CDR3 protein: CSGVPGQKMNTEAFF

D gene: .
clone size: few
J gene: TRBJ1-1
V gene: TRBV19
CDR3 protein: CASSLTGRKTEAFF

D gene: .
clone size: .
J gene: TRBJ2-1
V gene: TRBV20-1
CDR3 protein: CSASHGQRVVNEQFF

D gene: TRBD1
clone size: .
J gene: TRBJ2-7
V gene: TRBV11-2
CDR3 protein: CASSRGTGGGEQYF

D gene: .
clone size: .
J gene: TRBJ1-4
V gene: TRBV13
CDR3 protein: CASSFGLRRREKLFF

D gene: TRBD1
clone size: .
J gene: TRBJ1-2
V gene: TRBV6-5
CDR3 protein: CASSLGTGSGGYTF

D gene: .
clone size: .
J gene: TRBJ1-1
V gene: TRBV7-3
CDR3 protein: CASSLTGQTEAFF

D gene: TRBD2
clone size: .
J gene: TRBJ2-3
V gene: TRBV28
CDR3 protein: CASSPAGGPNTQYF

D gene: TRBD2
clone size: once
J gene: TRBJ2-7
V gene: TRBV28
CDR3 protein: CASSSSGTSGVRQYF

D gene: TRBD2
clone size: .
J gene: TRBJ2-3
V gene: TRBV7-2
CDR3 protein: CASSFLTSVGTDTQYF

D gene: TRBD1
clone size: .
J gene: TRBJ2-3
V gene: TRBV5-1
CDR3 protein: CASTLTGRTDTQYF

D gene: .
clone size: .
J gene: TRBJ1-1
V gene: TRBV3-1/TRBV3-2
CDR3 protein: CASGSLGTSNTEAFF

D gene: TRBD1
clone size: once
J gene: TRBJ2-2
V gene: TRBV7-3
CDR3 protein: CASSPRTGRNTGELFF

D gene: .
clone size: .
J gene: TRBJ2-5
V gene: TRBV24-1
CDR3 protein: CATSDPGVGQETQYF

D gene: .
clone size: .
J gene: TRBJ1-2
V gene: TRBV4-2
CDR3 protein: CASSQEARGYGYTF

D gene: .
clone size: .
J gene: TRBJ2-1
V gene: TRBV10-1
CDR3 protein: CASSVLVGSYNEQFF

D gene: TRBD1
clone size: .
J gene: TRBJ1-1
V gene: TRBV5-1
CDR3 protein: CASSLVFQGDTEAFF

D gene: .
clone size: .
J gene: TRBJ1-1
V gene: TRBV6-5
CDR3 protein: CASSYAGVRSEAFF

D gene: TRBD1
clone size: .
J gene: TRBJ2-2
V gene: TRBV4-3
CDR3 protein: CASSSGQGIRYTGELFF

D gene: .
clone size: few
J gene: TRBJ1-5
V gene: TRBV5-6
CDR3 protein: CASSLAGGDQPQHF

D gene: .
clone size: .
J gene: TRBJ2-2
V gene: TRBV5-1
CDR3 protein: CASRPSGNTGELFF

D gene: .
clone size: .
J gene: TRBJ2-7
V gene: TRBV11-3
CDR3 protein: CASSLRTGRAYEQYF

D gene: .
clone size: .
J gene: TRBJ2-1
V gene: TRBV9
CDR3 protein: CASSVEISAPNNEQFF

D gene: .
clone size: .
J gene: TRBJ1-1
V gene: TRBV15
CDR3 protein: CATNWDIFGEAFF

D gene: TRBD1
clone size: .
J gene: TRBJ1-2
V gene: TRBV18
CDR3 protein: CASSPFPRTGVTNYGYTF

D gene: .
clone size: .
J gene: TRBJ1-5
V gene: TRBV28
CDR3 protein: CASSLRGTYSNQPQHF

D gene: .
clone size: .
J gene: TRBJ1-6
V gene: TRBV2
CDR3 protein: CASSAGTGTYNSPLHF

D gene: TRBD1
clone size: many
J gene: TRBJ2-1
V gene: TRBV14
CDR3 protein: CASSQPGGWNEQFF

D gene: .
clone size: once
J gene: TRBJ1-1
V gene: TRBV10-3
CDR3 protein: CATSTPNTEAFF

D gene: TRBD2
clone size: .
J gene: TRBJ2-1
V gene: TRBV29-1
CDR3 protein: CSVTSGGADEQFF

D gene: TRBD1
clone size: .
J gene: TRBJ1-1
V gene: TRBV6-2/TRBV6-3
CDR3 protein: CASSLRPTGGTEAFF

D gene: TRBD2
clone size: .
J gene: TRBJ2-7
V gene: TRBV3-1/TRBV3-2
CDR3 protein: CASSQGTSGYEQYF

D gene: TRBD2
clone size: .
J gene: TRBJ2-1
V gene: TRBV5-6
CDR3 protein: CASSDRTSGRFYNEQFF

D gene: TRBD1
clone size: .
J gene: TRBJ1-5
V gene: TRBV15
CDR3 protein: CATSRDRGQPQHF

D gene: TRBD1
clone size: few
J gene: TRBJ2-3
V gene: TRBV10-3
CDR3 protein: CATRGQASSDTQYF

D gene: .
clone size: .
J gene: TRBJ1-4
V gene: TRBV9
CDR3 protein: CASSPRSANEKLFF

D gene: .
clone size: .
J gene: TRBJ1-5
V gene: TRBV6-1
CDR3 protein: CASSESTLSNQPQHF

D gene: .
clone size: .
J gene: TRBJ1-3
V gene: TRBV6-5
CDR3 protein: CASRSWARGNTIYF

D gene: TRBD2
clone size: once
J gene: TRBJ2-5
V gene: TRBV11-2
CDR3 protein: CASSLASGGAQQETQYF

D gene: .
clone size: .
J gene: TRBJ2-7
V gene: TRBV10-2
CDR3 protein: CASLRGPDYEQYF

D gene: TRBD2
clone size: .
J gene: TRBJ2-5
V gene: TRBV7-2
CDR3 protein: CASSLARGGETQYF

D gene: TRBD2
clone size: .
J gene: TRBJ2-7
V gene: TRBV11-1
CDR3 protein: CASSLGLADYEQYF

D gene: .
clone size: .
J gene: TRBJ1-2
V gene: TRBV2
CDR3 protein: CASSERRLGNYGYTF

D gene: TRBD1
clone size: .
J gene: TRBJ2-1
V gene: TRBV10-1
CDR3 protein: CASSEGQGAWNEQFF

D gene: .
clone size: .
J gene: TRBJ1-1
V gene: TRBV27
CDR3 protein: CASSFFPSAEAFF